This T cell receptor (beta chain) was captured by sequencing in a study of T cell responses to AZD1222 COVID-19 vaccine. With 3 bases clipped from V and 4 bases from J, the junction kept 7 bases outside the gene matches. The CDR3 loop spans 16 amino acids. The germline gives CDR1 MGHRA, CDR2 YSYEKL. Profiling relied on immunoSEQ multiplex PCR, and the TCRdb table lists in-frame clones only, not all of them. The data contain about 140,000 clones, around 91% of them singletons. The chain employs TRBV4-1 and TRBJ2-7; 12 bases line up with TRBD1. The TCR was taken from an adult in good health. The material sequenced was peripheral blood, taken on day 0 of AZD1222 vaccination. The CDR3 sequence: CASSQGKGQGAYEQYF. DNA of the CDR3: TGCGCCAGCAGCCAGGGGAAGGGACAGGGGGCTTACGAGCAGTACTTC.